A selection of T cell receptor beta chains follows, all from one sample in a study of cytomegalovirus exposure and HLA in healthy donors. Clones were sequenced by immunoSEQ multiplex PCR, and TCRdb holds only the in-frame ones, with some missing. The sample shows more than 80,000 clones, 63% of them seen only once. The specimen sequenced was PBMCs. These TCRs come from a woman between 40 and 50 years old in good health and CMV-seropositive. CDR3s include the opening cysteine and the closing phenylalanine or tryptophan. The D gene is left open where the match is weak. A row's size may be missing; if present it is once, few, many or a size class.

size: few; V: TRBV6-5; length: 15; J: TRBJ1-2; D: TRBD1; DNA: TGTGCCAGTAAACAGGGGGCGGAAGCTAACTATGGCTACACCTTC; CDR3: CASKQGAEANYGYTF
size: .; V: TRBV7-9; length: 14; J: TRBJ2-1; D: TRBD2; DNA: TGTGCCAGCAGCTCGACTAGCGGGGTCAATGAGCAGTTCTTC; CDR3: CASSSTSGVNEQFF
size: .; V: TRBV7-2; length: 15; J: TRBJ1-2; D: .; DNA: TGTGCCAGCAGCACCGCCTCCGGGTCTTACTATGGCTACACCTTC; CDR3: CASSTASGSYYGYTF
size: .; V: TRBV27; length: 14; J: TRBJ2-1; D: .; DNA: TGTGCCAGCGCTGTGACTACCCTATACAATGAGCAGTTCTTC; CDR3: CASAVTTLYNEQFF
size: .; V: TRBV11-2; length: 18; J: TRBJ2-7; D: TRBD1; DNA: TGTGCCAGCAGCTTAGATCGCAGTAGTGGGACAGGGGGCTACGAGCAGTACTTC; CDR3: CASSLDRSSGTGGYEQYF
size: .; V: TRBV4-1; length: 17; J: TRBJ1-2; D: .; DNA: TGCGCCAGCAGCCAAGAGGAAGGGGACATACCAAACTATGGCTACACCTTC; CDR3: CASSQEEGDIPNYGYTF
size: few; V: TRBV29-1; length: 15; J: TRBJ2-3; D: .; DNA: TGCAGCGTTGATGGCGGGGAAGGGAGCACAGATACGCAGTATTTT; CDR3: CSVDGGEGSTDTQYF
size: .; V: TRBV4-1; length: 15; J: TRBJ1-2; D: .; DNA: TGCGCCAGCAGCCAAGAGCCCCAAGGGAGCTATGGCTACACCTTC; CDR3: CASSQEPQGSYGYTF
size: once; V: TRBV7-9; length: 14; J: TRBJ1-1; D: TRBD1; DNA: TGTGCCAGCAGCCAGGGACAGCCGGGGACTGAAGCTTTCTTT; CDR3: CASSQGQPGTEAFF
size: .; V: TRBV27; length: 14; J: TRBJ2-1; D: .; DNA: TGTGCCAGCAGTCCGCAGGGTCCCTACAATGAGCAGTTCTTC; CDR3: CASSPQGPYNEQFF
size: .; V: TRBV29-1; length: 13; J: TRBJ1-2; D: .; DNA: TGCAGCGCTGTTACAGGGTTGGACTATGGCTACACCTTC; CDR3: CSAVTGLDYGYTF
size: few; V: TRBV6-1; length: 15; J: TRBJ1-5; D: .; DNA: TGTGCCAGCAAAGTGATGCAGATAGCTAATCAGCCCCAGCATTTT; CDR3: CASKVMQIANQPQHF
size: .; V: TRBV15; length: 16; J: TRBJ1-2; D: .; DNA: TGTGCCACCAGCAGAGGCGGGGAGGGAGGCGGCTATGGCTACACCTTC; CDR3: CATSRGGEGGGYGYTF
size: few; V: TRBV9; length: 15; J: TRBJ2-3; D: TRBD1; DNA: TGTGCCAGCAGCGGGTCCGGGACAGGCACAGATACGCAGTATTTT; CDR3: CASSGSGTGTDTQYF
size: .; V: TRBV25-1; length: 16; J: TRBJ2-2; D: TRBD2; DNA: TGTGCCAGCAGAGAGCCTAGCGGCCGCGGCACCGGGGAGCTGTTTTTT; CDR3: CASREPSGRGTGELFF
size: .; V: TRBV6-5; length: 13; J: TRBJ2-1; D: .; DNA: TGTGCCAGCAGTTACAGAGCCTACAATGAGCAGTTCTTC; CDR3: CASSYRAYNEQFF
size: .; V: TRBV4-1; length: 13; J: TRBJ1-2; D: .; DNA: TGCGCCAGCAGCCAAGGAGAGAACTATGGCTACACCTTC; CDR3: CASSQGENYGYTF